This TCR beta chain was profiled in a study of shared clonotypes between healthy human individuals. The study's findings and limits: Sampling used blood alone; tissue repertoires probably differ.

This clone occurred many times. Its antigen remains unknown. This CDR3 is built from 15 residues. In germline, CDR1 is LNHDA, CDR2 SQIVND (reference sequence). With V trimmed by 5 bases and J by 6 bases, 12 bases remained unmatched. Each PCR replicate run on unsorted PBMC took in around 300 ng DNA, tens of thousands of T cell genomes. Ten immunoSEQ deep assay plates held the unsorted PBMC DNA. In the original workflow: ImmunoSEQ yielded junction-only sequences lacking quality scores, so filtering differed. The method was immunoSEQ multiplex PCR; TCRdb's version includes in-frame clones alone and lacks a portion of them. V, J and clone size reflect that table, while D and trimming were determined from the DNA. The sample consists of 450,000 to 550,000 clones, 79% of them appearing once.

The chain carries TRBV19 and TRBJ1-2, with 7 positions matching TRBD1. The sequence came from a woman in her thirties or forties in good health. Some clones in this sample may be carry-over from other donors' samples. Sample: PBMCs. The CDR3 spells CASSSWDSPGDGYTF. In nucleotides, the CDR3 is TGTGCCAGTAGTTCCTGGGACAGCCCGGGGGATGGCTACACCTTC. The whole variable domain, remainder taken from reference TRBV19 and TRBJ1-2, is DGGITQSPKYLFRKEGQNVTLSCEQNLNHDAMYWYRQDPGQGLRLIYYSQIVNDFQKGDIAEGYSVSREKKESFPLTVTSAQKNPTAFYLCASSSWDSPGDGYTFGSGTRLTVV.